Below, 12 T cell receptor beta chains from the same sample are listed, as sequenced in a study of blood T cells in healthy people across ages (dated by TCRdb to the mid-2010s). Libraries were prepared through 5' RACE. Sequencing took place on an Illumina HiSeq 2500. A second PCR of roughly 7 to 11 cycles was run with a J-beta primer mix and a sample-barcoded 5' primer. The public reads were run again by TCRdb, first through fastp at Q25 and then through MiXCR, and only productive beta chains were kept. Entries are consolidated by CDR3 protein sequence, retaining the most common genes and DNA. The sample has about 1.4 million distinct CDR3 sequences on record, roughly 59% of them singletons. The ten largest clones add up to 6.5% to 8.5% of the sample. Sequenced sample: blood. Receptors originate from a man between 18 and 35 years old in good health.

This clonotype showed up just a few times. The chain combines TRBV12-3 or TRBV12-4 with TRBJ2-1, with 8 bases lining up with TRBD2. The CDR3 has 15 amino acids. V was pared by 6 bases and J by 8 bases, with 12 bases of the junction left unmatched. This CDR3 is CASRMNSGSIDEQFF. CDR3 sequence (DNA): TGTGCCAGCAGAATGAACAGCGGGAGTATCGATGAGCAGTTCTTC.

This chain uses TRBV20-1 with TRBJ2-3; TRBD2 agrees at 14 bases. The CDR3 spans 14 residues. Germline V gives CDR1 DFQATT, CDR2 SNEGSKA (reference sequence). Unmatched junction bases numbered 4, after V lost 7 bases and J lost 4 bases. The DNA of the CDR3 is TGCAGTGTTCGGACTAGCGGGGGGCCAGATACGCAGTATTTT. This encodes CSVRTSGGPDTQYF.

CDR3 nucleotides: TGCAGTGCTGCCTTAAACAGGGGCAGCTGCGAGCAGTACTTC. Translation: CSAALNRGSCEQYF. The rearrangement joins TRBV20-1 to TRBJ2-7, with 7 bases aligning to TRBD1. Germline CDR1 is DFQATT and CDR2 is SNEGSKA (reference sequence). The CDR3 covers 14 residues. After removal of 5 bases from V and 6 bases from J, the junction contained 13 bases not matched to a gene.

V gene TRBV5-1 combines with J gene TRBJ2-5, with TRBD1 identical over 7 bases. The assigned J gene may be wrong: the sequence end matches TRBJ2-7 better. CDR1 SGHRS and CDR2 YFSETQ come from the germline V gene. This CDR3 has 13 amino acids. The DNA of the CDR3 is TGCGCCAGCAGCATGACAGGGTTCCACGAGCAGTACTTC. Amino acids: CASSMTGFHEQYF.

The chain recombines TRBV18 with TRBJ2-4; D possibly corresponds to TRBD1 (5 bases). Trimming took 3 bases from V and 8 from J, leaving 14 bases between them. This CDR3 has 14 residues. Germline CDR1 is KGHSH and CDR2 is LQKENI. In DNA form, the CDR3 reads TGTGCCAGCTCACCCCAGGGTGTGCGCGACATTCAGTACTTC. It translates to CASSPQGVRDIQYF.

CDR3 bases: TGCAGTGCCTCTAGCGGGGAGGACAATGAGCAGTTCTTC. It is translated as CSASSGEDNEQFF. The chain links TRBV20-1 to TRBJ2-1; 9 bases align to TRBD2. The CDR3 loop spans 13 amino acids. Trimming took 6 bases from V and 5 from J; bases not matched to a gene: 5. Germline-derived CDR1 and CDR2 are DFQATT and SNEGSKA (reference sequence).

This clonotype was recorded a few times. V usage is TRBV27 and J usage is TRBJ2-7, with D hard to call. Trimming pared 5 bases from V and 0 bases from J, leaving 11 bases between. This CDR3 has 14 residues. The V gene's germline CDR1 is MNHEY and CDR2 SMNVEV (reference sequence). The chain's CDR3 is CASSPLPSSYEQYF. CDR3 nucleotide sequence: TGTGCCAGCAGTCCCCTCCCGTCCTCCTACGAGCAGTACTTC.

In the case of this clonotype: At one end, the junction sequence differs from germline, possibly due to a read error. The chain employs TRBV12-3 or TRBV12-4 and TRBJ2-1; maybe TRBD1 (5 bases). CDR3 length equals 15 residues. The CDR3 reads CAGSYGQGSYNEQFF. In DNA form, the CDR3 reads TGTGCCGGCAGTTACGGGCAGGGCTCCTACAATGAGCAGTTCTTC.

The V and J genes are TRBV14 and TRBJ2-1, with a tentative D call TRBD1 (5 bases). Germline-derived CDR1 and CDR2 are SGHDN and FVKESK. The ends were cut back, 4 bases at V and 6 bases at J, with 13 bases in the middle. The CDR3 is made up of 14 amino acids. CDR3 in amino acids: CASSLQGFGNEQFF. Here the CDR3 DNA reads TGTGCCAGCAGCCTTCAGGGTTTCGGCAATGAGCAGTTCTTC. Complete variable domain (other parts from reference TRBV14 and TRBJ2-1): EAGVTQFPSHSVIEKGQTVTLRCDPISGHDNLYWYRRVMGKEIKFLLHFVKESKQDESGMPNNRFLAERTGGTYSTLKVQPAELEDSGVYFCASSLQGFGNEQFFGPGTRLTVL.

V gene TRBV5-1 combines with J gene TRBJ1-2, with TRBD1 identical over 8 bases. Per the germline V gene, CDR1 is SGHRS and CDR2 is YFSETQ. With 9 bases clipped from V and 6 bases from J, the junction kept 13 bases outside the gene matches. This CDR3 has 14 amino acids. CDR3 residues: CATNAGQGMDGYTF. For the CDR3, the DNA is TGCGCCACCAACGCCGGACAGGGAATGGATGGCTACACCTTC.

The chain joins TRBV20-1 to TRBJ2-1; 7 bases map to TRBD2. CDR1 is DFQATT, CDR2 SNEGSKA, per germline (reference sequence). J gave up 6 bases and V 3 bases, and 11 bases lay outside the gene matches. This CDR3 is built from 15 residues. CDR3 amino acids: CSASGGILAANEQFF. The CDR3 coding sequence is TGCAGTGCTAGTGGAGGTATTCTAGCGGCCAATGAGCAGTTCTTC.

The chain uses TRBV20-1 and TRBJ2-4; weak D call: TRBD2 (6 bases). Germline CDR1 reads DFQATT; CDR2 reads SNEGSKA (reference sequence). Trimming left V 5 bases short and J 5 bases short, with 16 bases between. The CDR3 totals 14 residues. The CDR3: CSAGAHWGENIQYF. CDR3 sequence (DNA): TGCAGTGCTGGGGCACATTGGGGGGAAAACATTCAGTACTTC.